Included here is one TCR beta chain sequence, with context. This specimen comes from a study of OX40 agonist ivuxolimab in advanced cancers. Study-wide context: Ivuxolimab was delivered to patients intravenously every 2 weeks at doses spanning 0.01 to 10 mg/kg.

TCRdb's copy holds only in-frame clones and misses some; the assay was immunoSEQ multiplex PCR. This sample has roughly 64,000 clones, with 85% to 95% found just once. The source of this sequence is an adult with an advanced solid tumor such as melanoma, head and neck, liver or kidney cancer. The source was CD4+ or CD8+ T cells sorted from blood, collected in a trial of the OX40 agonist ivuxolimab.

The CDR3 DNA reads as TGTGCCAGCAGCTTATTTGGACAGGGAGTGGATACGCAGTATTTT. Protein: CASSLFGQGVDTQYF. V usage is TRBV7-9 and J usage is TRBJ2-3; the match to TRBD1 covers 8 bases. Trimming removed 2 bases from V and 6 bases from J; junction bases left unmatched: 7. The CDR3 contains 15 residues. Germline lookup yields CDR1 SEHNR and CDR2 FQNEAQ (reference sequence).